These T cell receptor beta chains were read from a single sample in a study of blood T cell repertoires in COVID-19. Clones were read by immunoSEQ multiplex PCR, and TCRdb kept only the in-frame ones, dropping some. The table has about 270,000 clones, about 89% seen once. The specimen sequenced was PBMCs or T cells enriched from blood (not recorded which). Receptor source: a woman aged 18-29 years who had recovered from COVID-19. Both conserved end residues are part of each CDR3. The order of the fields is V gene, J gene, clone size, D gene, CDR3 protein, CDR3 DNA. D genes are given only for firm matches. Clone size is shown for a subset of rows, as once, few, many or a class of expanded clone.

TRBV29-1	TRBJ2-7	.	TRBD2	CSVRTSGTYEQYF	TGCAGCGTTCGGACTAGCGGGACCTACGAGCAGTACTTC
TRBV28	TRBJ1-2	.	.	CASLFNYGYTF	TGTGCCAGCCTTTTTAACTATGGCTACACCTTC
TRBV30	TRBJ2-7	.	TRBD1	CAWSRRGDRAYEQYF	TGTGCCTGGAGTCGCCGTGGGGACAGGGCCTACGAGCAGTACTTC
TRBV27	TRBJ2-1	.	.	CASSLPARGGLSSYNEQFF	TGTGCCAGCAGTTTACCGGCCCGCGGGGGCCTGAGCTCCTACAATGAGCAGTTCTTC
TRBV11-3	TRBJ1-1	.	TRBD1	CASSLVGDRNTEAFF	TGTGCCAGCAGCTTAGTGGGGGACAGGAACACTGAAGCTTTCTTT
TRBV10-3	TRBJ1-2	.	TRBD1	CAISGQGYGYTF	TGTGCCATCAGTGGACAGGGCTATGGCTACACCTTC
TRBV4-2	TRBJ2-3	.	TRBD2	CASSQVASGGTDTQYF	TGTGCCAGCAGCCAAGTAGCTAGCGGAGGGACAGATACGCAGTATTTT
TRBV7-9	TRBJ1-3	once	TRBD1	CASSLVTGGGNTIYF	TGTGCCAGCAGCTTAGTCACAGGGGGAGGAAACACCATATATTTT
TRBV2	TRBJ1-1	.	TRBD1	CANSDRTGGTEAFF	TGTGCCAACAGTGACCGGACAGGGGGGACTGAAGCTTTCTTT
TRBV18	TRBJ2-7	.	.	CASSELQGYEQYF	TGTGCCAGCTCAGAGCTACAGGGTTACGAGCAGTACTTC
TRBV10-3	TRBJ2-7	.	TRBD1	CAISESGTGFSYEQYF	TGTGCCATCAGTGAGTCAGGGACAGGGTTCTCCTACGAGCAGTACTTC
TRBV5-6	TRBJ2-1	.	.	CASSLGPTTYNEQFF	TGTGCCAGCAGCTTGGGGCCAACCACCTACAATGAGCAGTTCTTC
TRBV29-1	TRBJ2-7	.	.	CSVGLAGFGYEQYF	TGCAGCGTTGGTCTAGCCGGGTTTGGGTACGAGCAGTACTTC
TRBV19	TRBJ1-5	.	.	CASSISFRGNQPQHF	TGTGCCAGTAGTATCAGTTTTAGGGGGAATCAGCCCCAGCATTTT
TRBV5-6	TRBJ1-5	.	.	CASSSGPRGQPQHF	TGTGCCAGCAGCTCCGGGCCCAGGGGCCAGCCCCAGCATTTT
TRBV24-1	TRBJ2-3	.	.	CATSAGTDTQYF	TGTGCCACCAGTGCCGGCACAGATACGCAGTATTTT
TRBV7-2	TRBJ2-1	.	TRBD2	CASSPSGGGIHEQFF	TGTGCCAGCAGCCCGTCCGGCGGGGGTATCCATGAGCAGTTCTTC
TRBV12-5	TRBJ1-2	once	TRBD1	CASGLPHRGLGGYTF	TGTGCTAGTGGTTTGCCCCACAGGGGGCTGGGGGGCTACACCTTC
TRBV19	TRBJ2-1	.	TRBD2	CASSPFGAGGSEQFF	TGTGCCAGTAGTCCGTTTGGAGCGGGAGGTAGTGAGCAGTTCTTC
TRBV7-9	TRBJ1-2	.	.	CASSFSVAGKDGYTF	TGTGCCAGCAGCTTTTCGGTCGCAGGGAAGGATGGCTACACCTTC
TRBV6-4	TRBJ1-1	.	TRBD1	CASGRQGWTEAFF	TGTGCCAGCGGAAGACAGGGGTGGACTGAAGCTTTCTTT
TRBV2	TRBJ2-2	.	.	CASSEVGLLNTGELFF	TGTGCCAGCAGTGAAGTAGGACTCCTTAACACCGGGGAGCTGTTTTTT
TRBV7-8	TRBJ2-1	.	.	CASSPRQDFYNEQFF	TGTGCCAGCAGCCCTCGACAGGATTTCTACAATGAGCAGTTCTTC
TRBV30	TRBJ1-2	.	.	CAWSVLDSAVDGYTF	TGTGCCTGGAGTGTCCTCGACTCCGCGGTGGATGGCTACACCTTC
TRBV5-1	TRBJ2-1	.	TRBD2	CASTTSGGEQFF	TGCGCCAGCACCACTAGCGGTGGTGAGCAGTTCTTC
TRBV5-4	TRBJ1-2	.	TRBD1	CASSTGQEWRFNYGYTF	TGTGCCAGCAGCACGGGACAGGAATGGCGGTTCAACTATGGCTACACCTTC
TRBV7-2	TRBJ2-1	.	.	CASSLDVRASTEQFF	TGTGCCAGCAGCTTAGATGTTAGGGCTAGCACTGAGCAGTTCTTC
TRBV30	TRBJ1-1	.	.	CAWSETPGDTEAFF	TGTGCCTGGAGTGAGACGCCGGGGGACACTGAAGCTTTCTTT
TRBV7-9	TRBJ1-2	.	TRBD1	CASSFRTGDYGYTF	TGTGCCAGCAGCTTCAGGACAGGGGACTATGGCTACACCTTC
TRBV5-6	TRBJ2-2	.	.	CATGYGGNTGELFF	TGTGCCACCGGATACGGGGGGAACACCGGGGAGCTGTTTTTT
TRBV15	TRBJ2-4	.	.	CATSRGRQSIAKNIQYF	TGTGCCACCAGCAGAGGTAGACAATCTATAGCCAAAAACATTCAGTACTTC
TRBV5-8	TRBJ2-5	.	TRBD2	CASSLGAQRGYQETQYF	TGTGCCAGCAGCTTGGGGGCCCAGCGGGGGTACCAAGAGACCCAGTACTTC
TRBV4-1	TRBJ1-1	.	TRBD1	CASSQRTGEVTEAFF	TGCGCCAGCAGCCAACGGACAGGGGAGGTCACTGAAGCTTTCTTT
TRBV18	TRBJ2-7	.	TRBD2	CASSEPQAGSYEQYF	TGTGCCAGCTCCGAACCCCAAGCGGGGTCCTACGAGCAGTACTTC
TRBV27	TRBJ2-3	.	.	CASSLPPGLYPTDTQYF	TGTGCCAGCAGTTTGCCACCGGGACTGTACCCCACAGATACGCAGTATTTT
TRBV18	TRBJ1-2	few	.	CASSPGQTYGYTF	TGTGCCAGCTCACCGGGCCAGACCTATGGCTACACCTTC
TRBV27	TRBJ1-6	.	.	CASSFSGNGDSPLHF	TGTGCCAGCAGTTTCTCGGGGAATGGGGATTCACCCCTCCACTTT
TRBV5-4	TRBJ2-5	.	TRBD2	CASSLVGLEEETQYF	TGTGCCAGCAGCTTGGTTGGACTAGAGGAAGAGACCCAGTACTTC
TRBV7-9	TRBJ1-3	once	TRBD1	CASSHSPRGRGSGNTIYF	TGTGCCAGCAGCCATTCCCCCAGGGGGCGAGGGAGCGGAAACACCATATATTTT
TRBV28	TRBJ2-4	.	TRBD2	CASSQIAGASIQYF	TGTGCCAGCAGTCAAATAGCGGGAGCATCCATTCAGTACTTC
TRBV6-4	TRBJ2-2	.	.	CASSNSRNTGELFF	TGTGCCAGCAGTAACAGCAGAAACACCGGGGAGCTGTTTTTT
TRBV27	TRBJ2-3	.	.	CASSLVGGLRTDTQYF	TGTGCCAGCAGTTTAGTGGGGGGGCTGAGGACAGATACGCAGTATTTT
TRBV5-6	TRBJ1-4	.	TRBD1	CASSLPGQGGEKLFF	TGTGCCAGCAGCTTACCGGGACAGGGGGGCGAAAAACTGTTTTTT
TRBV7-2	TRBJ1-1	.	.	CASSLIATEAFF	TGTGCCAGCAGCTTAATAGCGACTGAAGCTTTCTTT
TRBV29-1	TRBJ1-4	.	TRBD1	CSVEMGQGREKLFF	TGCAGCGTTGAAATGGGACAGGGAAGGGAAAAACTGTTTTTT
TRBV15	TRBJ2-3	.	TRBD1	CATSKSPGQGYTDTQYF	TGTGCCACCAGCAAGAGCCCGGGACAGGGGTACACAGATACGCAGTATTTT
TRBV6-5	TRBJ1-2	.	TRBD1	CASSLGQAYGYTF	TGTGCCAGCAGTTTGGGACAGGCTTATGGCTACACCTTC